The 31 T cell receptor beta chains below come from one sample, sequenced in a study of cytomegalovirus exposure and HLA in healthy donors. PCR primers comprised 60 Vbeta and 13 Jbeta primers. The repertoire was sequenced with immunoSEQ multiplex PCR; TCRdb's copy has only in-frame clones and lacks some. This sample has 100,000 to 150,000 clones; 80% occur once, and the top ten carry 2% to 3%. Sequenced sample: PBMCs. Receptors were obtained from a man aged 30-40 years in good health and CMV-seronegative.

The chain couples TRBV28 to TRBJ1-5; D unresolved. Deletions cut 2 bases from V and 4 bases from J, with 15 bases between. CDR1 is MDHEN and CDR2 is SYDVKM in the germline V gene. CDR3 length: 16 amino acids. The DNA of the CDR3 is TGTGCCAGCAGTTTACAAACCAACGGGGAAAATCAGCCCCAGCATTTT. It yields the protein CASSLQTNGENQPQHF. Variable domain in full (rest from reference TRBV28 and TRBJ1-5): DVKVTQSSRYLVKRTGEKVFLECVQDMDHENMFWYRQDPGLGLRLIYFSYDVKMKEKGDIPEGYSVSREKKERFSLILESASTNQTSMYLCASSLQTNGENQPQHFGDGTRLSIL.

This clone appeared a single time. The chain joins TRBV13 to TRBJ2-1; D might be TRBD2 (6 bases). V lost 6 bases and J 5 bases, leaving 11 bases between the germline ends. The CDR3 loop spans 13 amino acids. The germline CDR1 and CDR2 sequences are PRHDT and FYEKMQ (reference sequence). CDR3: CASSPRTNNEQFF. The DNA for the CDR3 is TGTGCCAGCAGTCCCCGGACTAACAATGAGCAGTTCTTC.

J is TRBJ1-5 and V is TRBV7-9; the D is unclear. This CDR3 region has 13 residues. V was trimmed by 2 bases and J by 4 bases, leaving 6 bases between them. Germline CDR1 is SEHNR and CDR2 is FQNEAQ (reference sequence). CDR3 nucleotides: TGTGCCAGCAGCTTATTGGAGAATCAGCCCCAGCATTTT. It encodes CASSLLENQPQHF.

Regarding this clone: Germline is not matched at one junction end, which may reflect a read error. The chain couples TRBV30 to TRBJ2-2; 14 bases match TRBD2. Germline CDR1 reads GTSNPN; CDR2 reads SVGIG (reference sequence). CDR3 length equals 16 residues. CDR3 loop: CASGTSGSLSPGELFF. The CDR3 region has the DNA TGCGCATCCGGGACTAGCGGGAGTCTTTCTCCCGGGGAGCTGTTTTTT.

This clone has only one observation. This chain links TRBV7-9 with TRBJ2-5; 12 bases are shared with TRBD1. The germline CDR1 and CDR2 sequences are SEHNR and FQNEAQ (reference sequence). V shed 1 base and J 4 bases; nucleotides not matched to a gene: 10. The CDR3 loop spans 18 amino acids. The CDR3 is CASSLVPAGTGGLETQYF. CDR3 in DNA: TGTGCCAGCAGCTTAGTCCCAGCCGGGACAGGGGGCTTAGAGACCCAGTACTTC. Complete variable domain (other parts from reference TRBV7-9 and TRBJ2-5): DTGVSQNPRHKITKRGQNVTFRCDPISEHNRLYWYRQTLGQGPEFLTYFQNEAQLEKSRLLSDRFSAERPKGSFSTLEIQRTEQGDSAMYLCASSLVPAGTGGLETQYFGPGTRLLVL.

CDR3 residues: CASVGAAYEQYF. CDR3 coding DNA: TGTGCCAGCGTGGGGGCAGCCTACGAGCAGTACTTC. J is TRBJ2-7 and V is TRBV25-1; D perhaps matches TRBD1 (6 bases). The V gene lost 8 bases and the J gene lost 2 bases, with 10 bases spanning the gap. CDR1 and CDR2 from the germline V gene are MGHDK and SYGVNS. This CDR3 has 12 residues.

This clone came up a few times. The CDR3 DNA follows: TGTGCCAGCAGTTTATCGGTCCCAAGGGGCATGAACACTGAAGCTTTCTTT. Its protein is CASSLSVPRGMNTEAFF. This chain joins TRBV27 and TRBJ1-1; D possibly corresponds to TRBD1 (5 bases). The CDR3 totals 17 residues. Germline CDR1 and CDR2: MNHEY and SMNVEV (reference sequence). V lost 0 bases, J lost 0 bases, and 14 bases lay in between.

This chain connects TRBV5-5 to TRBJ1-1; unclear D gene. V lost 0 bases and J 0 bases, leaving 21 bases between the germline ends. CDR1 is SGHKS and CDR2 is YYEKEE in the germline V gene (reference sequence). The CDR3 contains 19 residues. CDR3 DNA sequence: TGTGCCAGCAGCTTGGAAGCAGACGGGTTTTCAGTAATGAACACTGAAGCTTTCTTT. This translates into CASSLEADGFSVMNTEAFF.

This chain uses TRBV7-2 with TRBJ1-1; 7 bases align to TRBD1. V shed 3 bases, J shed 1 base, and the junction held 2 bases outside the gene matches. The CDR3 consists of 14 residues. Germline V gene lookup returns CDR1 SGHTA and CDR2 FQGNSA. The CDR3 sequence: CASSLNRGNTEAFF. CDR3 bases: TGTGCCAGCAGCTTGAACAGGGGGAACACTGAAGCTTTCTTT.

The DNA for the CDR3 is TGTGCCAGCTCACCAGGACAGGGTCCAACCTACGAGCAGTACTTC. It is translated as CASSPGQGPTYEQYF. The J gene is TRBJ2-7, the V gene TRBV18; 8 nucleotides agree with TRBD1. Germline trimming cut 2 bases from V and 2 bases from J; bases unmatched to any gene: 5. The CDR3 extends over 15 amino acids. Germline V gene lookup returns CDR1 KGHSH and CDR2 LQKENI.

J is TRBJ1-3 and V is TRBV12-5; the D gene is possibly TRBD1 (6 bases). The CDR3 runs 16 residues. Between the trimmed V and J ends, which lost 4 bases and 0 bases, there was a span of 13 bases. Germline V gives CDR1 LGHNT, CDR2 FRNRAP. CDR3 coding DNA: TGTGCTAGTGGTTACTCACGGACAGACTCTGGAAACACCATATATTTT. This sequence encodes CASGYSRTDSGNTIYF.

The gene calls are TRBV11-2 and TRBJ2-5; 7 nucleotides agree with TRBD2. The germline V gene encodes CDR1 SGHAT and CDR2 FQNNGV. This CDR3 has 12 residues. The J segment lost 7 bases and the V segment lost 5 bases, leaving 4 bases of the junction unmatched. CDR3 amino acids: CASSGGGGTQYF. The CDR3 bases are TGTGCCAGCAGCGGGGGGGGAGGGACCCAGTACTTC. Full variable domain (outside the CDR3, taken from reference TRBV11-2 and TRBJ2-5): EAGVAQSPRYKIIEKRQSVAFWCNPISGHATLYWYQQILGQGPKLLIQFQNNGVVDDSQLPKDRFSAERLKGVDSTLKIQPAKLEDSAVYLCASSGGGGTQYFGPGTRLLVL.

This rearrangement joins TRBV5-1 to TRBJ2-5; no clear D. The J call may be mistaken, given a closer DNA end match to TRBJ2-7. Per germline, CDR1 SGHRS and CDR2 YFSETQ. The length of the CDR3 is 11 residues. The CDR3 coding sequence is TGCGCCAGCAGCTTGTTGGGCGAGCAGTACTTC. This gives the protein CASSLLGEQYF.

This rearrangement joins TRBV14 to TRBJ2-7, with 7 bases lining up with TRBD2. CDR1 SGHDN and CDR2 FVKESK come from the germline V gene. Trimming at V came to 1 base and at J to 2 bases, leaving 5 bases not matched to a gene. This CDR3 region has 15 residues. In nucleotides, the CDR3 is TGTGCCAGCAGCCAAGGCGGGAGAACCGCCTACGAGCAGTACTTC. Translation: CASSQGGRTAYEQYF.

The CDR3 nucleotides read TGTGCCAGCACCCTAGGACTGACAGGGGATGGCACCGGGGAGCTGTTTTTT. Translation gives CASTLGLTGDGTGELFF. The gene calls are TRBV9 and TRBJ2-2; TRBD1 matches at 8 bases. Trimming removed 6 bases from V and 4 bases from J; junction bases left unmatched: 14. The CDR3 is 17 residues long. Per the germline V gene, CDR1 is SGDLS and CDR2 is YYNGEE.

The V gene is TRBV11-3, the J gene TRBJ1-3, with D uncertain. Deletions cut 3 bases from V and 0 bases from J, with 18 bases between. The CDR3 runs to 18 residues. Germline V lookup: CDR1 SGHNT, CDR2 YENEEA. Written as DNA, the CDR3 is TGTGCCAGCAGCTTTATTCATCAGGCACTGTACTCTGGAAACACCATATATTTT. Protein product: CASSFIHQALYSGNTIYF.

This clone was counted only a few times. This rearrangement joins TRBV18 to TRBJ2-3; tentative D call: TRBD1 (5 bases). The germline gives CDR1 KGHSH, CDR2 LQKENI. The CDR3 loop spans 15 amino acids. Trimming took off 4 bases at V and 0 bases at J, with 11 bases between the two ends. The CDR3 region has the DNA TGTGCCAGCTCACGACGACAGTCTAGCACAGATACGCAGTATTTT. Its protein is CASSRRQSSTDTQYF.

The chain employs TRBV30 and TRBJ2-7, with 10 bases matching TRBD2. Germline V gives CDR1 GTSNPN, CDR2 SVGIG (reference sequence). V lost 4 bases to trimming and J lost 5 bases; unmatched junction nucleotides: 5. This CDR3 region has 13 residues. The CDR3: CAWTAGLADEQYF. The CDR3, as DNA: TGTGCCTGGACAGCAGGACTAGCGGACGAGCAGTACTTC.

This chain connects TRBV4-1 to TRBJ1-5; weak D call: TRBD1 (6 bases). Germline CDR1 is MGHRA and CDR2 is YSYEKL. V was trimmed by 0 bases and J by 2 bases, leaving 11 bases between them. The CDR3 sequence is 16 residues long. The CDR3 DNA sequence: TGCGCCAGCAGCCAAGATCTTGCAGGGGGCAATCAGCCCCAGCATTTT. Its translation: CASSQDLAGGNQPQHF.

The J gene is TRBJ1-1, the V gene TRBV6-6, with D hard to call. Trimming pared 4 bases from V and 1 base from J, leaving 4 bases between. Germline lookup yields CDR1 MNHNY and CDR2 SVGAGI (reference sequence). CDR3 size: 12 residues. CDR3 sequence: CASSLQNTEAFF. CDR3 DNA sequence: TGTGCCAGCAGTTTACAGAACACTGAAGCTTTCTTT.

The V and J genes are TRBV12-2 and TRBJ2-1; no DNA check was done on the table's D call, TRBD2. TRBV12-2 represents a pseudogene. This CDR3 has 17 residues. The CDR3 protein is CASRPRLAGAWYNEQFF. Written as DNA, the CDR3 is TGTGCAAGTCGCCCAAGACTAGCGGGAGCTTGGTACAATGAGCAGTTCTTC.

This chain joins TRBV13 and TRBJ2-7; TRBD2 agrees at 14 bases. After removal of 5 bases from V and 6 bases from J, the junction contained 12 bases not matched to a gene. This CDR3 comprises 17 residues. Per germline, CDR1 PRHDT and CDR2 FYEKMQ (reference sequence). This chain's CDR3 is CASSLRTSGGLMREQYF. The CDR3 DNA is TGTGCCAGCAGCCTGCGGACTAGCGGGGGGTTGATGCGCGAGCAGTACTTC.

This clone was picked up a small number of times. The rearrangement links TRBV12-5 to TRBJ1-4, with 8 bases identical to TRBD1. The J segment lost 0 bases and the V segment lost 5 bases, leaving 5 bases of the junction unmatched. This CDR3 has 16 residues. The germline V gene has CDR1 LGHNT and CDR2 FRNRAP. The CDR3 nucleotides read TGTGCTAGTGGTGCCGGACAGGGAACAACTAATGAAAAACTGTTTTTT. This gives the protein CASGAGQGTTNEKLFF.

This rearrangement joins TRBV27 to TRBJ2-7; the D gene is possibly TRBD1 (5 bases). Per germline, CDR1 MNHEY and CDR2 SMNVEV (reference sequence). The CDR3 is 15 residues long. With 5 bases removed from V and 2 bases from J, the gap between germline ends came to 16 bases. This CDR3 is CASSTLQGQAYEQYF. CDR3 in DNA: TGTGCCAGCAGTACCCTCCAGGGTCAGGCCTACGAGCAGTACTTC.

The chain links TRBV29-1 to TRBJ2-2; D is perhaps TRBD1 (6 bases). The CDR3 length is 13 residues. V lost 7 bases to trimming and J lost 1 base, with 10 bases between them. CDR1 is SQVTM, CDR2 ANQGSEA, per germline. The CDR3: CSALDRNTGELFF. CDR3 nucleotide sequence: TGCAGCGCCTTGGACAGGAACACCGGGGAGCTGTTTTTT.

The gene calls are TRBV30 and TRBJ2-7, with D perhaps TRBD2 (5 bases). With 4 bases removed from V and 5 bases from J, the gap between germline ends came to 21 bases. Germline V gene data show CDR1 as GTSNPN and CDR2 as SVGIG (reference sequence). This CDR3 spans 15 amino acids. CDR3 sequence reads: CAWIPIGEMGHEQYF. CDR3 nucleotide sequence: TGTGCCTGGATCCCAATCGGGGAGATGGGCCACGAGCAGTACTTC. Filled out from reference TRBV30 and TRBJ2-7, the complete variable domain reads SQTIHQWPATLVQPVGSPLSLECTVEGTSNPNLYWYRQAAGRGLQLLFYSVGIGQISSEVPQNLSASRPQDRQFILSSKKLLLSDSGFYLCAWIPIGEMGHEQYFGPGTRLTVT.

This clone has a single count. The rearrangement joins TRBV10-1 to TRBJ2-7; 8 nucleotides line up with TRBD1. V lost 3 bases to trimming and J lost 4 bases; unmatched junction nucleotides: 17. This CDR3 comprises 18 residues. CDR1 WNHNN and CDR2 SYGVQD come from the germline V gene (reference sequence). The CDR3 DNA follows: TGCGCCAGCAGTGAACCGGACAGGGATTCCCCTCTACTGTACGAGCAGTACTTC. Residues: CASSEPDRDSPLLYEQYF.

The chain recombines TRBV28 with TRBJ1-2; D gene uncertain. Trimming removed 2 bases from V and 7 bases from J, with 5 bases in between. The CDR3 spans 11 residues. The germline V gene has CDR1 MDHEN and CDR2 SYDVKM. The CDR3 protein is CASSLTSGYTF. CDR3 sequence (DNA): TGTGCCAGCAGTTTAACCAGTGGCTACACCTTC.

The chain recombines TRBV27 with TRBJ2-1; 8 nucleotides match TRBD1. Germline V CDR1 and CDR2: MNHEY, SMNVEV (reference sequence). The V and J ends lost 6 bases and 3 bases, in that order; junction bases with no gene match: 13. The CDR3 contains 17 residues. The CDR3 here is CASSFRAGTGRYNEQFF. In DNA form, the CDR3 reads TGTGCCAGCAGCTTCAGAGCCGGGACAGGACGCTACAATGAGCAGTTCTTC.

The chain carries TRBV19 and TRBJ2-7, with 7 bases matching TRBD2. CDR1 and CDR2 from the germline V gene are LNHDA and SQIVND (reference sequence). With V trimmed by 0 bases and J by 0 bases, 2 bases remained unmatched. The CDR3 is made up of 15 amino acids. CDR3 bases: TGTGCCAGTAGTATAGAAGCGGGGTACTCCTACGAGCAGTACTTC. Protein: CASSIEAGYSYEQYF. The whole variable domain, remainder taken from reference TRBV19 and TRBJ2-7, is DGGITQSPKYLFRKEGQNVTLSCEQNLNHDAMYWYRQDPGQGLRLIYYSQIVNDFQKGDIAEGYSVSREKKESFPLTVTSAQKNPTAFYLCASSIEAGYSYEQYFGPGTRLTVT.

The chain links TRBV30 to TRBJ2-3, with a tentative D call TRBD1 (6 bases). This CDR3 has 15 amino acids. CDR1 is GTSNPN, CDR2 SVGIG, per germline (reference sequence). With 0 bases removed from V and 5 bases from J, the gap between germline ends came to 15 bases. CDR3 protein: CAWSVGAGEVDTQYF. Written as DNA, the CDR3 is TGTGCCTGGAGTGTAGGGGCAGGGGAAGTAGATACGCAGTATTTT. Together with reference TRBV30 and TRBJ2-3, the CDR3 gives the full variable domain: SQTIHQWPATLVQPVGSPLSLECTVEGTSNPNLYWYRQAAGRGLQLLFYSVGIGQISSEVPQNLSASRPQDRQFILSSKKLLLSDSGFYLCAWSVGAGEVDTQYFGPGTRLTVL.